The present entry profiles one T cell receptor beta chain with its context. Its antigen is unknown. From the reads, TCRdb called clonotypes with MiXCR, one entry per CDR3 protein. Of 230,000 or so distinct CDR3 sequences in the sample, approximately 40% were seen once. The sample belongs to a study of T cell repertoires in cytomegalovirus infection. Study background: As its CMV epitopes, the study selected recently identified HLA-C-restricted and well-studied HLA-B-restricted targets.

This CDR3 contains 16 residues. Germline trimming cut 4 bases from V and 2 bases from J; bases unmatched to any gene: 5. CDR1 and CDR2 (germline): SGHDN, FVKESK. Study-wide results and caveats: The response measured ex vivo was dominated by TCR beta clonotypes (HLA-C-restricted and CMV-specific).

The sample here was CD8+ T cells from cultured PBMCs, taken from culture after CMV antigen stimulation. This receptor was taken from a human donor in good health (CMV status not recorded). Some clones in this sample may be carry-over from other donors' samples. The rearrangement joins TRBV14 to TRBJ2-2, with 9 nucleotides matching TRBD1. In nucleotides, the CDR3 is TGTGCCAGCAGCCGAACAGGGGGCCCTAACACCGGGGAGCTGTTTTTT. Protein: CASSRTGGPNTGELFF.